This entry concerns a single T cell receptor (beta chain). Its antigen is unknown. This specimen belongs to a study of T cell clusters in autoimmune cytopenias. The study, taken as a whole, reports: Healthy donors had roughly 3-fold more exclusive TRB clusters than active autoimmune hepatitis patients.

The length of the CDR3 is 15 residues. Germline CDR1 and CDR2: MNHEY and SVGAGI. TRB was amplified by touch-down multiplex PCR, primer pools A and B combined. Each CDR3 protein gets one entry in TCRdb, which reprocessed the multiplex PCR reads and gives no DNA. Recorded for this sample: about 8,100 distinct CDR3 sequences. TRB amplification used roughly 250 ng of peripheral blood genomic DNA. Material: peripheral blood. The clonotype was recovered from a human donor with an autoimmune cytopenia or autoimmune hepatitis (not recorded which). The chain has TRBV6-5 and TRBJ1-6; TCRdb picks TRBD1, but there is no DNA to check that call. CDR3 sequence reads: CASRVARGSNSPLHF.